Detailed here is one T cell receptor (beta chain). This sample is part of a study of blood T cell repertoires in COVID-19. Original processing methods: Estimation of nucleated cell counts relied on the amplification of reference gene primers. Here immunoSEQ multiplex PCR was the method, and the copy in TCRdb shows in-frame clones only, minus some. Clonal size and the V and J genes are those of that table, whereas D and trimming came from the DNA. The sample includes roughly 260,000 clones, 65% to 85% of them seen just once. The CDR3 spans 18 residues. The V gene lost 5 bases and the J gene lost 2 bases, with 22 bases spanning the gap. Germline CDR1 and CDR2: LNHDA and SQIVND (reference sequence).

The receptor was isolated from a woman in her 40s with active or convalescent COVID-19. The sample was peripheral blood. V usage is TRBV19 and J usage is TRBJ1-5; D might be TRBD1 (6 bases). Written as DNA, the CDR3 is TGTGCCAGTAGTTTTCAAGTGAGCAGGGGAAGTGGCAATCAGCCCCAGCATTTT. This codes for CASSFQVSRGSGNQPQHF.